Presented here are 11 T cell receptor beta chains from one specimen sequenced in a study of STAT5B mutations in CD4+ large granular lymphocyte leukemia. The data were produced by immunoSEQ multiplex PCR, yet TCRdb's version contains in-frame clones alone and is incomplete. This sample carries 30,000 to 35,000 clones, approximately 80% of them seen once, and the ten largest clones take 3.5% to 5%. The specimen was CD4+ T cells from blood buffy coats. All receptors come from a human donor in good health.

This clone has a handful of counts. The rearrangement joins TRBV6-5 to TRBJ2-7; 10 bases match TRBD2. Trimming at V came to 6 bases and at J to 8 bases, leaving 13 bases not matched to a gene. CDR3 length equals 15 residues. Germline V lookup: CDR1 MNHEY, CDR2 SVGAGI. The CDR3 loop is CASRSMLAGEAQQYF. In DNA, the CDR3 is TGTGCCAGCAGATCCATGCTAGCGGGAGAAGCCCAGCAGTACTTC.

The CDR3, as DNA: TGTGCCAGCAGTAGGGAAACGGGGGTCTACGAGCAGTACTTC. Encoded protein: CASSRETGVYEQYF. The chain recombines TRBV6-5 with TRBJ2-7; D may be TRBD2 (6 bases). Between the trimmed V and J ends, which lost 5 bases and 3 bases, there was a span of 14 bases. This CDR3 comprises 14 residues. The germline V gene encodes CDR1 MNHEY and CDR2 SVGAGI.

The chain links TRBV28 to TRBJ2-6; 7 bases align to TRBD1. Germline values: CDR1 MDHEN, CDR2 SYDVKM. V shed 5 bases and J 0 bases; nucleotides not matched to a gene: 10. There are 18 residues in the CDR3. The CDR3, as DNA: TGTGCCAGCAGTCCCAGGACAGGCGCCAGCTCTGGGGCCAACGTCCTGACTTTC. Its translation is CASSPRTGASSGANVLTF.

The chain combines TRBV12-2 with TRBJ2-5; the table gives TRBD1 as D, unverified against the DNA. TRBV12-2 is classified as a pseudogene. This CDR3 spans 18 amino acids. The CDR3 nucleotides are TGTGCAAGTCGCCCATTAGCCCCCAGGGTAGGGCCCAGAGAGACCCAGTACTTC. Its translation is CASRPLAPRVGPRETQYF.

V is TRBV5-4 and J is TRBJ2-5; TRBD2 aligns across 10 bases. J was trimmed by 11 bases and V by 4 bases; bases with no gene match: 14. The germline gives CDR1 SGHNT, CDR2 YYREEE (reference sequence). The CDR3 length is 15 residues. The CDR3 loop reads CASSPSSGSYVEQYF. In DNA, the CDR3 is TGTGCCAGCAGCCCCTCTAGCGGGAGCTATGTAGAGCAGTACTTC.

The chain uses TRBV4-1 and TRBJ2-1, with 8 positions matching TRBD2. CDR3 length: 16 amino acids. The V gene end was trimmed by 4 bases and the J gene end by 1 base; junction bases not matched to a gene: 6. CDR1 is MGHRA, CDR2 YSYEKL, per germline. CDR3 loop: CASSLVSSGSYNEQFF. The CDR3 DNA reads TGCGCCAGCAGCCTAGTTTCTAGCGGGTCCTACAATGAGCAGTTCTTC.

The chain employs TRBV11-2 and TRBJ2-7; 11 nucleotides align to TRBD1. From germline, CDR1 is SGHAT and CDR2 FQNNGV. Trimming at V came to 5 bases and at J to 5 bases, leaving 8 bases not matched to a gene. CDR3 length equals 15 residues. CDR3 protein: CASSHPGQGGDEQYF. CDR3 nucleotides: TGTGCCAGCAGCCACCCGGGACAGGGGGGTGACGAGCAGTACTTC.

DNA of the CDR3: TGTGCCAGCAGCTTAGAGGTCCTAGCGGGAATCAGGGGCACAGATACGCAGTATTTT. It translates to CASSLEVLAGIRGTDTQYF. The chain employs TRBV11-3 and TRBJ2-3, with TRBD2 matching 9 bases. V lost 0 bases to trimming and J lost 1 base; unmatched junction nucleotides: 11. The CDR3 spans 19 residues. Germline-derived CDR1 and CDR2 are SGHNT and YENEEA.

This clone was observed once. The chain combines TRBV11-2 with TRBJ2-2; perhaps D is TRBD1 or TRBD2 (5 bases each). V shed 3 bases and J shed 5 bases, with 22 bases lying between them. This CDR3 has 18 amino acids. Germline loops: CDR1 SGHAT, CDR2 FQNNGV. In DNA form, the CDR3 reads TGTGCCAGCAGCTTCATTGCGCCAAAGGTGGGGGTGACCGGGGAGCTGTTTTTT. It encodes CASSFIAPKVGVTGELFF.

This chain uses TRBV9 with TRBJ1-2, with D possibly TRBD1 on 5 matching bases. Trimming left V 0 bases short and J 4 bases short, with 13 bases between. The CDR3 is 15 residues long. Germline V gene data show CDR1 as SGDLS and CDR2 as YYNGEE. The CDR3 loop is CASSVASLGGYGYTF. CDR3 DNA sequence: TGTGCCAGCAGCGTAGCATCACTTGGGGGCTATGGCTACACCTTC.

The V and J genes are TRBV7-2 and TRBJ2-7, with 8 bases fitting TRBD1. CDR1 and CDR2 from the germline V gene are SGHTA and FQGNSA. Trimming took 2 bases from V and 5 from J; bases not matched to a gene: 8. The CDR3 runs to 15 residues. The CDR3 loop is CASSLQTGAGNEQYF. CDR3 nucleotides: TGTGCCAGCAGCTTACAGACAGGGGCCGGGAACGAGCAGTACTTC.